What follows is one T cell receptor (beta chain) and its context. What it binds is not known. The CDR3 loop spans 14 amino acids. CDR1 is LNHNV, CDR2 YYDKDF, per germline (reference sequence). This entry belongs to a study of CXCR3-negative and CXCR3-positive naive CD8 T cells. General observations from the study: Naive CXCR3-negative and CXCR3-positive cells had similar TRBV-TRBJ usage; memory differed. Similar levels of surface CD5 were seen between naive subsets; TCR strength was inferred from TRB CDR3 properties. Much lower diversity was found in memory CD8+ cells, while both naive subsets had comparably high diversity.

The libraries of TRB cDNA were constructed through 5' RACE using UMI labels. TCRdb re-called the 5' RACE reads, yielding one record per CDR3 amino acid sequence without DNA. The ten most abundant clones cover about 1.7% of a sample with several thousand distinct CDR3 sequences. This receptor was taken from a human donor in good health. Some clones in this sample may be carry-over from other donors' samples. The V and J genes are TRBV15 and TRBJ1-2. Specimen: naive CXCR3- CD8+ T cells from blood. Subset noted: CD45RO-CCR7+CD27+CD95- naive CD8+ T cells lacking CXCR3 (TNR3-). CDR3 protein: CATSRDANNYGYTF. Full variable domain (outside the CDR3, taken from reference TRBV15 and TRBJ1-2): DAMVIQNPRYQVTQFGKPVTLSCSQTLNHNVMYWYQQKSSQAPKLLFHYYDKDFNNEADTPDNFQSRRPNTSFCFLDIRSPGLGDTAMYLCATSRDANNYGYTFGSGTRLTVV.